This T cell receptor (beta chain) was sequenced during a study of shared clonotypes between healthy human individuals. The authors ran the assay at deep level. Clones were read by immunoSEQ multiplex PCR, and TCRdb kept only the in-frame ones, dropping some. The sample has roughly 2 million clones, about 95% seen once; the top ten hold roughly 1.1%. CD45RO-negative cells were positively selected for CCR7, leaving out terminally differentiated effector memory CD45RA+ cells. Germline CDR1 and CDR2: SGHNT and YYREEE (reference sequence). The CDR3 runs to 15 residues. Trimming shortened V by 4 bases and J by 0 bases, and 11 bases separated the two germline ends.

The sequenced material came from naive CD8+ T cells sorted from blood. J is TRBJ1-3 and V is TRBV5-4; D is uncertain. The receptor was isolated from a man younger than 35 in good health. The CDR3 bases are TGTGCCAGCAGCGCCGAGGATGGCTCTGGAAACACCATATATTTT. This codes for CASSAEDGSGNTIYF.